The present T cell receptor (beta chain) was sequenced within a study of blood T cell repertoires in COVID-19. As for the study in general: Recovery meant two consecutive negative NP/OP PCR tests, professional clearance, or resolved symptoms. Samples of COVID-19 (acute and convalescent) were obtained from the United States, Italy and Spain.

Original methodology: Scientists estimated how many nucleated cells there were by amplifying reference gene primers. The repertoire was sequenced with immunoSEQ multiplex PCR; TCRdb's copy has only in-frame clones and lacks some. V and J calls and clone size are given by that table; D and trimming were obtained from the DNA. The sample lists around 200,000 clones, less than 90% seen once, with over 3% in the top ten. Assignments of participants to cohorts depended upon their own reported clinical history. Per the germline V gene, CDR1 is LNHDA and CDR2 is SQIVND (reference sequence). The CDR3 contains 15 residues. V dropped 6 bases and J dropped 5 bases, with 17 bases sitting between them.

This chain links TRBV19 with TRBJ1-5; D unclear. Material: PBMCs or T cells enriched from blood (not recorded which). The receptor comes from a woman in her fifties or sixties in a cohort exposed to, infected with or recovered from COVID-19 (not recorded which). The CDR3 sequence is CASRFITEGHQPQHF. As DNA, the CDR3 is TGTGCCAGTAGGTTTATTACGGAGGGTCATCAGCCCCAGCATTTT.